This T cell receptor (beta chain) was sequenced for a study of response to subunit inactivated influenza vaccine. This clonotype appeared many times. CDR3 size: 14 residues. Trimming took 6 bases from V and 5 from J; bases not matched to a gene: 8. From germline, CDR1 is SGHAT and CDR2 FQNNGV. One entry per CDR3 protein, called by TCRdb with MiXCR from the RT-PCR reads. Of hundreds of thousands of distinct CDR3 sequences in the sample, 14% are singletons; the top ten hold 7.5% to 8%. This clonotype was obtained from a man aged 45-65 years who received an inactivated influenza vaccine. The chain recombines TRBV11-2 with TRBJ1-2; 8 bases fit TRBD1. Sequences were derived from PBMCs from blood, sampled around 15 days before vaccination. DNA of the CDR3: TGTGCCAGCAGTACCGACAGGGGCTCGTATGGCTACACCTTC. Its protein is CASSTDRGSYGYTF. Full variable domain (outside the CDR3, taken from reference TRBV11-2 and TRBJ1-2): EAGVAQSPRYKIIEKRQSVAFWCNPISGHATLYWYQQILGQGPKLLIQFQNNGVVDDSQLPKDRFSAERLKGVDSTLKIQPAKLEDSAVYLCASSTDRGSYGYTFGSGTRLTVV.